A selection of T cell receptor beta chains follows, all from one sample in a study of T cells after yellow fever vaccination. From the 5' RACE reads, TCRdb called clonotypes with MiXCR, one entry per CDR3 protein. The repertoire has 230,000 or so distinct CDR3 sequences, about 3.5% of them found once; the top ten carry 15% to 20%. Sample: PBMCs, taken 15 days after the yellow fever booster vaccination. The receptors come from a man between 18 and 29 years old who received the YFV17D yellow fever vaccine. CDR3s include the opening cysteine and the closing phenylalanine or tryptophan. The D gene is left open where the match is weak. Clone size is stated in some rows and not others, as once, few, many or a class when expanded.

>TRBJ2-3|TRBV24-1|many|.
CATSDIAEPTDTQYF
TGTGCCACCAGTGATATAGCGGAGCCCACAGATACGCAGTATTTT
>TRBJ1-4|TRBV28|many|TRBD1
CASSPSGGSNEKLFF
TGTGCCAGCAGTCCTTCAGGGGGATCTAATGAAAAACTGTTTTTT
>TRBJ2-5|TRBV5-1|many|.
CASSSLATSTEETQYF
TGCGCCAGCAGCTCTCTGGCGACTAGTACGGAAGAGACCCAGTACTTC
>TRBJ2-5|TRBV12-3/TRBV12-4|many|.
CASSLTDWQETPYF
TGTGCCAGCAGTTTGACAGACTGGCAAGAGACCCCGTACTTC
>TRBJ2-2|TRBV5-1|many|.
CASSFAHRGGTGAGELFF
TGCGCCAGCAGCTTCGCTCACAGGGGAGGAACGGGGGCCGGGGAGCTGTTTTTT
>TRBJ1-1|TRBV25-1|many|TRBD1
CASSLAGGGNTEAFF
TGTGCCAGCAGTTTGGCAGGGGGTGGGAACACTGAAGCTTTCTTT
>TRBJ2-3|TRBV24-1|many|TRBD2
CATSDGGASDTQYF
TGTGCCACCAGTGACGGGGGGGCATCAGATACGCAGTATTTT
>TRBJ2-2|TRBV25-1|many|TRBD1
CASSGTGDTGELFF
TGTGCCAGCAGTGGGACAGGGGACACCGGGGAGCTGTTTTTT
>TRBJ1-6|TRBV6-5|many|.
CASRWGTANSPLHF
TGTGCCAGCAGGTGGGGAACTGCGAATTCACCCCTCCACTTT
>TRBJ2-7|TRBV20-1|many|TRBD1
CSAARQGSGQYF
TGCAGTGCTGCCCGACAGGGTTCCGGGCAGTACTTC
>TRBJ1-2|TRBV19|.|.
CASSPGQNSYGYTF
TGTGCCAGTAGCCCAGGACAGAACTCTTATGGCTACACCTTC
>TRBJ1-2|TRBV7-6|many|TRBD1
CASSRQGNYGYTF
TGTGCCAGCAGCCGACAGGGGAACTATGGCTACACCTTC
>TRBJ2-1|TRBV5-1|many|TRBD2
CASSTEAGAGGEQFF
TGCGCCAGCAGCACGGAAGCGGGGGCTGGGGGTGAGCAGTTCTTC
>TRBJ2-6|TRBV12-3/TRBV12-4|many|.
CASAGGGANVLTF
TGTGCCAGCGCTGGCGGAGGGGCCAACGTCCTGACTTTC
>TRBJ1-2|TRBV7-2|.|.
CASSRAGTNYGYTF
TGTGCCAGCAGCCGCGCCGGGACGAACTATGGCTACACCTTC
>TRBJ2-1|TRBV12-3/TRBV12-4|.|TRBD2
CASSLVGTSGGISYDEQFF
TGTGCCAGCAGTTTAGTAGGGACTAGCGGGGGGATTTCCTACGATGAGCAGTTCTTC
>TRBJ2-3|TRBV5-1|many|TRBD2
CASSLQGAGPVDTQYF
TGCGCCAGCAGCCTCCAGGGAGCGGGGCCGGTGGATACGCAGTATTTT
>TRBJ2-7|TRBV7-9|many|.
CASSLRDTHYEQYF
TGTGCCAGCAGCTTGCGAGACACCCACTACGAGCAGTACTTC
>TRBJ2-1|TRBV2|many|.
CASSEDDNEQFF
TGTGCCAGCAGTGAAGATGACAATGAGCAGTTCTTC
>TRBJ2-1|TRBV4-1|many|.
CASSPLGGPTYNEQFF
TGCGCCAGCAGCCCTTTGGGGGGACCAACCTACAATGAGCAGTTCTTC
>TRBJ2-2|TRBV24-1|many|TRBD2
CATQGLAGARNTGELFF
TGTGCCACCCAAGGCCTAGCGGGGGCCAGGAACACCGGGGAGCTGTTTTTT
>TRBJ1-5|TRBV6-5|many|.
CASRVSQGNQPQHF
TGTGCCAGCAGGGTATCCCAGGGGAATCAGCCCCAGCATTTT
>TRBJ2-1|TRBV4-2|many|TRBD1
CASSQEGTGSNEQFF
TGTGCCAGCAGCCAAGAGGGGACAGGTTCCAATGAGCAGTTCTTC
>TRBJ2-1|TRBV5-1|many|.
CASSLRGANIHEQFF
TGCGCCAGCAGCCTCCGGGGGGCCAATATCCATGAGCAGTTCTTC
>TRBJ2-1|TRBV10-3|many|TRBD1
CAISTHFRGTAGPNEQFF
TGTGCCATCAGTACACATTTCCGTGGGACAGCAGGCCCCAATGAGCAGTTCTTC
>TRBJ1-2|TRBV29-1|many|.
CSVERGIENYGYTF
TGCAGCGTTGAGAGAGGTATTGAAAACTATGGCTACACCTTC
>TRBJ2-3|TRBV7-3|many|.
CASSLNGRTDTQYF
TGTGCCAGCAGCTTAAACGGGAGAACAGATACGCAGTATTTT
>TRBJ1-6|TRBV12-3/TRBV12-4|many|.
CASTAGLPPLHF
TGTGCCAGCACCGCCGGGTTACCACCCCTCCACTTT
>TRBJ2-6|TRBV5-1|.|TRBD1
CASGTDSGANVLTF
TGCGCCAGCGGGACAGACTCTGGGGCCAACGTCCTGACTTTC
>TRBJ2-7|TRBV6-6|many|TRBD1
CASSPDRGRYEQYF
TGTGCCAGCAGTCCTGACAGGGGAAGGTACGAGCAGTACTTC
>TRBJ2-3|TRBV7-2|many|TRBD2
CASRPPAGGKDTQYF
TGTGCCAGCAGGCCCCCGGCGGGGGGCAAAGATACGCAGTATTTT
>TRBJ1-5|TRBV7-9|many|.
CASSGTDSNQPQHF
TGTGCCAGCAGCGGGACTGATAGCAATCAGCCCCAGCATTTT
>TRBJ1-1|TRBV11-3|.|.
CASSFQWNTEAFF
TGTGCCAGCAGCTTTCAGTGGAACACTGAAGCTTTCTTT
>TRBJ2-1|TRBV5-1|many|.
CASSLDGGPYNEQFF
TGCGCCAGCAGCTTGGATGGGGGGCCTTACAATGAGCAGTTCTTC
>TRBJ2-6|TRBV12-3/TRBV12-4|few|TRBD1
CASRSPPGQGSSGANVLTF
TGTGCCAGCAGGTCCCCGCCAGGACAGGGAAGTTCTGGGGCCAACGTCCTGACTTTC
>TRBJ1-2|TRBV27|few|TRBD1
CASSLSAGYGTGGEGYTF
TGTGCCAGCAGTTTATCAGCGGGCTATGGGACAGGGGGCGAAGGCTACACCTTC
>TRBJ1-3|TRBV19|many|.
CAARSLDRSSGNTIYF
TGTGCCGCGCGAAGCCTAGACAGATCCTCTGGAAACACCATATATTTT
>TRBJ2-1|TRBV12-3/TRBV12-4|many|TRBD1
CASRTDRGWNEQFF
TGTGCCAGCAGGACAGACAGGGGATGGAATGAGCAGTTCTTC
>TRBJ2-1|TRBV7-3|.|TRBD2
CASSGTSGGNQQFF
TGTGCCAGCAGCGGGACTAGCGGGGGAAATCAGCAGTTCTTC
>TRBJ2-3|TRBV7-2|many|TRBD2
CASSLLAGGVTDTQYF
TGTGCCAGCAGCTTACTAGCGGGGGGTGTCACAGATACGCAGTATTTT
>TRBJ2-7|TRBV18|few|.
CASSLDPGQPYEQYF
TGTGCCAGCTCACTGGATCCCGGACAGCCCTACGAGCAGTACTTC
>TRBJ1-2|TRBV5-1|many|.
CASSLGYNYGYTF
TGCGCCAGCAGCTTGGGTTATAACTATGGCTACACCTTC
>TRBJ1-5|TRBV20-1|many|.
CSAWTVAGNQPQHF
TGCAGTGCTTGGACAGTTGCGGGCAATCAGCCCCAGCATTTT
>TRBJ2-5|TRBV7-2|many|.
CASSPGLAVETQYF
TGTGCCAGCAGTCCGGGACTCGCGGTGGAGACCCAGTACTTC
>TRBJ2-1|TRBV5-1|many|.
CASSPDMGPKYEQFF
TGCGCCAGCAGCCCGGATATGGGACCCAAGTATGAGCAGTTCTTC
>TRBJ1-1|TRBV2|many|TRBD1
CASSEEDSGQFLAFF
TGTGCCAGCAGTGAAGAGGACTCGGGACAGTTCTTGGCTTTCTTT
>TRBJ1-1|TRBV7-2|many|.
CASSFGSGREAFF
TGTGCCAGCAGCTTCGGCAGCGGGCGAGAAGCTTTCTTT
>TRBJ2-2|TRBV6-2/TRBV6-3|many|.
CASSYGGGANTGELFF
TGTGCCAGCAGTTACGGCGGGGGCGCAAACACCGGGGAGCTGTTTTTT
>TRBJ2-7|TRBV5-6|many|.
CASSLGYLYEQYF
TGTGCCAGCAGCTTGGGTTACCTCTACGAGCAGTACTTC
>TRBJ1-2|TRBV7-9|many|.
CASSLFEYGYTF
TGTGCCAGCAGCTTATTTGAATATGGCTACACCTTC
>TRBJ2-5|TRBV11-2|many|.
CASSSLRGALKETQYF
TGTGCCAGCAGCTCCCTTAGGGGGGCACTAAAAGAGACCCAGTACTTC
>TRBJ1-1|TRBV7-2|many|TRBD1
CASSQLGQGGAEAFF
TGTGCCAGCAGTCAGTTAGGACAGGGTGGAGCTGAAGCTTTCTTT